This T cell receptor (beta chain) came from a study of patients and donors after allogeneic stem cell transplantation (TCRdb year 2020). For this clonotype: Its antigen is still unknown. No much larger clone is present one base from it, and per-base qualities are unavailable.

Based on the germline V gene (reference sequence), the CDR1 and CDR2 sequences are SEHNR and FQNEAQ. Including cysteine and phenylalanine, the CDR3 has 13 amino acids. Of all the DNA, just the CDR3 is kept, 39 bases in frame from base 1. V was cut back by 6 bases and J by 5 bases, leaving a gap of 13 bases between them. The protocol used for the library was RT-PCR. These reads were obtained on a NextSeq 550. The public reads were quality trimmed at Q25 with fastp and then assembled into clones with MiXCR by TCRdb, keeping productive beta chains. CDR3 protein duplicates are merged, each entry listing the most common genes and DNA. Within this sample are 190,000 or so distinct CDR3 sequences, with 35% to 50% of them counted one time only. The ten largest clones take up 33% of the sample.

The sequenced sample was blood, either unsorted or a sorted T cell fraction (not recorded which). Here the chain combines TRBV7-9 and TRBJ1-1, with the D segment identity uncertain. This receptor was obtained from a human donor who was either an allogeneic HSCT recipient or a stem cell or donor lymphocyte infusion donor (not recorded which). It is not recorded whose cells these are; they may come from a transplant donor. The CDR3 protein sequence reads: CASRRDSGTEAFF. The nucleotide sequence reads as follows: TGTGCCAGCAGACGAGATTCGGGGACTGAAGCTTTCTTT.